Given below is one TCR beta chain in context. Per germline, CDR1 SNHLY and CDR2 FYNNEI. This CDR3 spans 13 amino acids. Unmatched junction bases numbered 10, after V lost 10 bases and J lost 5 bases. The data originate from a study of blood T cell repertoires in COVID-19. As for the study in general: Samples representing acute and convalescent COVID-19 were sourced from the United States, Italy and Spain.

In the study's own analysis: For nucleated cells, counts were estimated from reference gene primer amplification. Libraries were prepared by immunoSEQ multiplex PCR; TCRdb keeps only in-frame clonotypes and omits some of them. Clone size and the V and J calls come from that table; the DNA yielded D and trimming. This sample has roughly 49,000 clones, with roughly 87% found just once. The rearrangement links TRBV2 to TRBJ2-7, with 8 positions matching TRBD2. The clonotype originates from a man between 45 and 60 years old with active COVID-19. The specimen sequenced was peripheral blood. Here the CDR3 DNA reads TGTGCCATCAGACTAGCGACTGACCACGAGCAGTACTTC. This gives the protein CAIRLATDHEQYF.